Below, 19 T cell receptor beta chains from the same sample are listed, as sequenced in a study of T cells in Graves' hyperthyroidism and ophthalmopathy. The TCR beta CDR3 regions underwent amplification using RNA transcripts as the source. RT-PCR in the first round (using the HTBI primer set) targeted the TCR CDR3. A single record per CDR3 protein comes from TCRdb applying MiXCR to the multiplex PCR reads. The sample carries a few hundred thousand distinct CDR3 sequences, more than 14% recorded once. The sample was blood. The receptors stem from a woman between 25 and 40 years old with Graves' ophthalmopathy.

This clonotype was recorded at least ten times. J is TRBJ1-5 and V is TRBV28; D uncertain. V was trimmed by 4 bases and J by 0 bases, leaving 7 bases between them. Germline loops: CDR1 MDHEN, CDR2 SYDVKM. The CDR3 has 14 amino acids. The CDR3 sequence is CASSSSSSNQPQHF. DNA of the CDR3: TGTGCCAGCAGTTCTTCCAGTAGCAATCAGCCCCAGCATTTT.

The V and J genes are TRBV6-4 and TRBJ2-2; D is unclear. Trimming pared 5 bases from V and 5 bases from J, leaving 9 bases between. The CDR3 consists of 13 residues. CDR1 is MRHNA, CDR2 SNTAGT, per germline. The CDR3 protein is CASSLRDTGELFF. CDR3 DNA: TGTGCCAGCAGTTTGCGAGATACCGGGGAGCTGTTTTTT.

The chain has TRBV6-1 and TRBJ2-7; TRBD1 aligns across 8 bases. There are 14 residues in the CDR3. The ends lost 6 bases at V and 3 bases at J; junction bases unmatched: 7. The germline CDR1 and CDR2 sequences are MNHNS and SASEGT. CDR3 nucleotides: TGTGCCAGCAGCCAGTACAGGGGGAACTACGAGCAGTACTTC. The encoded protein is CASSQYRGNYEQYF.

This clonotype was seen only a few times. J is TRBJ1-2 and V is TRBV29-1; D possibly corresponds to TRBD1 (6 bases). There are 13 residues in the CDR3. Germline CDR1 reads SQVTM; CDR2 reads ANQGSEA. The V end was cut by 4 bases, the J end by 4 bases, with 13 bases between. This CDR3 reads CSVVRGGTYGYTF. The CDR3 DNA follows: TGCAGCGTTGTCAGGGGTGGGACCTATGGCTACACCTTC.

This clonotype occurred many times. The chain couples TRBV5-1 to TRBJ1-1; no definite D call. V lost 1 base to trimming and J lost 5 bases, with 12 bases between them. The CDR3 covers 14 residues. Germline loops: CDR1 SGHRS, CDR2 YFSETQ. The CDR3 reads CASSLHQTGTEAFF. Written as DNA, the CDR3 is TGCGCCAGCAGCTTGCACCAAACTGGGACTGAAGCTTTCTTT.

This clonotype was observed many times. V usage is TRBV4-1 and J usage is TRBJ2-7; TRBD1 agrees at 7 bases. This CDR3 comprises 17 residues. The germline V gene has CDR1 MGHRA and CDR2 YSYEKL. V trimming: 0 bases; J trimming: 0 bases; junction bases outside the gene matches: 8. Here the CDR3 DNA reads TGCGCCAGCAGCCAAGACACCCAGGACAGGTACTCCTACGAGCAGTACTTC. This codes for CASSQDTQDRYSYEQYF.

This clonotype was counted at least ten times. V usage is TRBV12-5 and J usage is TRBJ1-1; no clear D. In germline, CDR1 is LGHNT, CDR2 FRNRAP. V shed 5 bases and J shed 4 bases, with 17 bases lying between them. This CDR3 contains 15 residues. DNA of the CDR3: TGTGCTAGTGGTCCCCGATTGAGGCGGGTCACTGAAGCTTTCTTT. It encodes CASGPRLRRVTEAFF.

The chain has TRBV19 and TRBJ1-5; TRBD1 matches at 10 bases. Losses at the gene ends were 10 bases for V and 7 bases for J; bases not matched to a gene: 7. CDR1 LNHDA and CDR2 SQIVND come from the germline V gene (reference sequence). CDR3 length: 13 amino acids. CDR3 loop: CANAGTGEQPQHF. The DNA for the CDR3 is TGTGCCAACGCCGGGACAGGGGAGCAGCCCCAGCATTTT.

V is TRBV30 and J is TRBJ1-6; D unresolved. The V end was cut by 0 bases, the J end by 10 bases, with 10 bases between. Germline lookup yields CDR1 GTSNPN and CDR2 SVGIG (reference sequence). This CDR3 comprises 13 residues. Written as DNA, the CDR3 is TGTGCCTGGAGTGTGGGTCGAGTATCACCCCTCCACTTT. Its protein is CAWSVGRVSPLHF.

This clonotype was observed at least ten times. The rearrangement uses TRBV27 and TRBJ2-3; maybe TRBD2 (5 bases). Trimming cost V 6 bases and J 7 bases, with 17 bases left between them. Per germline, CDR1 MNHEY and CDR2 SMNVEV (reference sequence). The CDR3 spans 14 residues. The CDR3 region is CASSTWTRRNTQYF. As DNA, the CDR3 is TGTGCCAGCAGCACTTGGACGCGGAGGAATACGCAGTATTTT.

This clonotype was counted many times. The chain has TRBV28 and TRBJ2-6, with TRBD2 matching 9 bases. Looked up from germline, CDR1 is MDHEN and CDR2 is SYDVKM. V dropped 5 bases and J dropped 2; count of bases not matched to a gene: 7. This CDR3 is 17 amino acids long. The DNA for the CDR3 is TGTGCCAGCAGTGGGGCGGGGGGGGCGGCTGGGGCCAACGTCCTGACTTTC. The encoded protein is CASSGAGGAAGANVLTF.

CDR3 protein: CSARVVTGGETQYF. CDR3 DNA sequence: TGCAGTGCTAGAGTGGTTACGGGGGGGGAGACCCAGTACTTC. This chain connects TRBV20-1 to TRBJ2-5; TRBD2 matches at 8 bases. Trimming cost V 1 base and J 5 bases; bases outside gene matches: 6. The germline gives CDR1 DFQATT, CDR2 SNEGSKA (reference sequence). This CDR3 contains 14 residues.

Many counts were recorded for this clonotype. The chain couples TRBV12-3 or TRBV12-4 to TRBJ1-2; D remains ambiguous. V dropped 6 bases and J dropped 8 bases, with 19 bases sitting between them. This CDR3 has 14 amino acids. CDR3 sequence: CASSPVPFLWGYTF. CDR3 DNA: TGTGCCAGCAGCCCCGTCCCATTTCTGTGGGGCTACACCTTC.

This clonotype was seen at least ten times. V and J are TRBV2 and TRBJ2-5; 8 bases line up with TRBD1. The CDR3 contains 15 residues. Unmatched junction bases numbered 9, after V lost 6 bases and J lost 3 bases. Looked up from germline, CDR1 is SNHLY and CDR2 is FYNNEI. CDR3 loop: CASRGQEPKKETQYF. In DNA, the CDR3 is TGTGCCAGCAGGGGACAGGAACCAAAGAAAGAGACCCAGTACTTC.

In its sample, this clonotype was seen many times. The chain combines TRBV2 with TRBJ2-7; perhaps TRBD2 as D (5 bases). This CDR3 has 13 residues. The germline CDR1 and CDR2 sequences are SNHLY and FYNNEI. With 9 bases removed from V and 2 bases from J, the gap between germline ends came to 14 bases. CDR3 loop: CASGLSTTYEQYF. DNA of the CDR3: TGTGCCAGTGGACTTTCAACAACCTACGAGCAGTACTTC.

This clonotype was picked up a small number of times. The chain joins TRBV7-3 to TRBJ1-2; D remains unclear. Trimming shortened V by 0 bases and J by 4 bases, and 15 bases separated the two germline ends. Per germline, CDR1 SGHTA and CDR2 FQGTGA. The CDR3 length is 16 residues. The DNA of the CDR3 is TGTGCCAGCAGCTTAACGCCGGCCACGGGTGGCTATGGCTACACCTTC. It translates to CASSLTPATGGYGYTF.

A few counts support this clonotype. The chain joins TRBV15 to TRBJ2-3; TRBD2 matches 14 bases. The CDR3 is 16 residues long. Germline CDR1 is LNHNV and CDR2 is YYDKDF (reference sequence). The V gene end was trimmed by 1 base and the J gene end by 5 bases; junction bases not matched to a gene: 2. This chain's CDR3 is CATSRAGTSGGDTQYF. In DNA form, the CDR3 reads TGTGCCACCAGCAGAGCCGGGACTAGCGGGGGAGATACGCAGTATTTT.

This clonotype has ten or more counts. The V and J genes are TRBV3-1 and TRBJ1-6, with D maybe TRBD1 (5 bases). The V end was cut by 4 bases, the J end by 5 bases, with 15 bases between. The germline gives CDR1 LGHDT, CDR2 YNNKEL (reference sequence). The CDR3 loop spans 16 amino acids. This chain's CDR3 is CASSPRGGGNNSPLHF. The CDR3, as DNA: TGTGCCAGCAGCCCCCGGGGGGGAGGTAATAATTCACCCCTCCACTTT.

This clonotype was detected many times. V usage is TRBV20-1 and J usage is TRBJ2-3; D is ambiguous. The V end was cut by 4 bases, the J end by 5 bases, with 10 bases between. Germline assignment: CDR1 DFQATT and CDR2 SNEGSKA (reference sequence). The length of the CDR3 is 12 residues. CDR3 loop: CSAIIDQDTQYF. The CDR3 DNA is TGCAGTGCTATCATCGACCAAGATACGCAGTATTTT.